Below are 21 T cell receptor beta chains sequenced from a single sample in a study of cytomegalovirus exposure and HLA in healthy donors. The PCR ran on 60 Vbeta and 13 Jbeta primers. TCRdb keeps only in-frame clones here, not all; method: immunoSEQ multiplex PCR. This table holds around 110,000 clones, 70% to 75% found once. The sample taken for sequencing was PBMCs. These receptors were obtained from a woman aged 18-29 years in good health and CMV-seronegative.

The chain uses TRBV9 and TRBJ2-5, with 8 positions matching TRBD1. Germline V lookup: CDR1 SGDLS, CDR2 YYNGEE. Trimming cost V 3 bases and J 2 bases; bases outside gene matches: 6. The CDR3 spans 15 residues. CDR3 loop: CASSGTGRIQETQYF. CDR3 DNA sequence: TGTGCCAGCAGCGGGACAGGGAGGATACAAGAGACCCAGTACTTC.

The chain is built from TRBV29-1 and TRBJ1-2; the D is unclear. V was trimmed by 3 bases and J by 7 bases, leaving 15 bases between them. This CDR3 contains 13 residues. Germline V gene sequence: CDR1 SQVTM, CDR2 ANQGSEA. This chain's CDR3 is CSVEPGYVGGYTF. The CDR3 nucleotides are TGCAGCGTTGAGCCAGGCTATGTGGGTGGCTACACCTTC.

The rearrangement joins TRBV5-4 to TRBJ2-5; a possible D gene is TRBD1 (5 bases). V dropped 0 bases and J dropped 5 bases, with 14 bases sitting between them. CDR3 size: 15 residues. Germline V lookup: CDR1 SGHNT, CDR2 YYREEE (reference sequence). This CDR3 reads CASSLGPWGVETQYF. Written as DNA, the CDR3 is TGTGCCAGCAGCTTGGGCCCCTGGGGCGTCGAGACCCAGTACTTC.

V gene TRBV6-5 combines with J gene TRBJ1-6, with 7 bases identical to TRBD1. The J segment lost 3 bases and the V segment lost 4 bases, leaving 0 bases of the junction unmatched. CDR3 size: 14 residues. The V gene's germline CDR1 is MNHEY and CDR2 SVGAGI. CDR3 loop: CASSWDSYNSPLHF. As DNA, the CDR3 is TGTGCCAGCAGTTGGGACAGCTATAATTCACCCCTCCACTTT.

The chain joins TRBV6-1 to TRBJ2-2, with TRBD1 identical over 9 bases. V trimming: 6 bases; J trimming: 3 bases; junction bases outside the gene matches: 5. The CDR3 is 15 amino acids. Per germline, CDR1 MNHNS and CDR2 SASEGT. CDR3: CASSRDRVYTGELFF. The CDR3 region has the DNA TGTGCCAGCAGCCGGGACAGGGTCTACACCGGGGAGCTGTTTTTT.

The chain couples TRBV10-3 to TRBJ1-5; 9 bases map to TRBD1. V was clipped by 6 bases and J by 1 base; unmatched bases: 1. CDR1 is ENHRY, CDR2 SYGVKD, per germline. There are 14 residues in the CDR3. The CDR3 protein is CAIRDRGSNQPQHF. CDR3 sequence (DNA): TGTGCCATCAGGGACAGGGGAAGCAATCAGCCCCAGCATTTT.

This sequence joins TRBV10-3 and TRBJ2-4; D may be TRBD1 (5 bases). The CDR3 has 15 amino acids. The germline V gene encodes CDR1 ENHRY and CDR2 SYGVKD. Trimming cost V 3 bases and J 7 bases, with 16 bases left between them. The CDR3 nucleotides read TGTGCCATCAGTGACCCTCCCTCAGGGTCGAACATTCAGTACTTC. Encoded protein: CAISDPPSGSNIQYF.

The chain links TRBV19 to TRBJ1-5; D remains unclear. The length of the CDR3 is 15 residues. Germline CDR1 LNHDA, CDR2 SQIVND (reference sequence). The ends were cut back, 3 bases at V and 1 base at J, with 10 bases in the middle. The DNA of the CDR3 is TGTGCCAGTAGTATCTACGAGATCAGCAATCAGCCCCAGCATTTT. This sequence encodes CASSIYEISNQPQHF.

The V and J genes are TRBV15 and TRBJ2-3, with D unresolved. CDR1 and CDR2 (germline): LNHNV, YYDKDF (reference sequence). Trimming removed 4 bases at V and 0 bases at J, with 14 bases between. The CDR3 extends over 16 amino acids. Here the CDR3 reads CATSNHFGGSTDTQYF. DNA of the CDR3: TGTGCCACCAGCAACCACTTCGGCGGTAGCACAGATACGCAGTATTTT.

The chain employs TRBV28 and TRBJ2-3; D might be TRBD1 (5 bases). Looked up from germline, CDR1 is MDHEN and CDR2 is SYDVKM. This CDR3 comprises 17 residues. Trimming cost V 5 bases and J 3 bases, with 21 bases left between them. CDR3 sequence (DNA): TGTGCCAGCAGTGGACAAGAGGAACAGAGAGGAACAGATACGCAGTATTTT. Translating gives CASSGQEEQRGTDTQYF.

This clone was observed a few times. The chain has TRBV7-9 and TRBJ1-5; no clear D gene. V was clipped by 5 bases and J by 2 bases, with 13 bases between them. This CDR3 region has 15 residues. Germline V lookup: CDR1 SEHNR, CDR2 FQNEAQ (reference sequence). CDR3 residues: CASSSDRLGNQPQHF. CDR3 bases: TGTGCCAGCAGCAGCGATAGACTGGGCAATCAGCCCCAGCATTTT.

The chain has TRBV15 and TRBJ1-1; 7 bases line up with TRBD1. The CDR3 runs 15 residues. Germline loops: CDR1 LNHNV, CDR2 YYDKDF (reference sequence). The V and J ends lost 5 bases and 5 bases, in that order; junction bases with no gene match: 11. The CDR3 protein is CATSLPQGIETEAFF. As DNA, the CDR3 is TGTGCCACCAGCCTCCCACAGGGGATCGAAACTGAAGCTTTCTTT.

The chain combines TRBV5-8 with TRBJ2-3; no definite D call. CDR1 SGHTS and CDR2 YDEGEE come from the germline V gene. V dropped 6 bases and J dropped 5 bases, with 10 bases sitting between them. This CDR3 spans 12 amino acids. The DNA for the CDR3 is TGTGCCAGCAACAGCCCCGGAGATACGCAGTATTTT. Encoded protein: CASNSPGDTQYF.

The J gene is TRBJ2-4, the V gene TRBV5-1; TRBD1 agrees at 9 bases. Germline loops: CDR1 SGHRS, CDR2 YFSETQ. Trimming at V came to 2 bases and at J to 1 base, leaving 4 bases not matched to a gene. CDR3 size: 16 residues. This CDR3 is CASSFAGTGAKNIQYF. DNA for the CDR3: TGCGCCAGCAGCTTTGCCGGGACAGGGGCCAAAAACATTCAGTACTTC.

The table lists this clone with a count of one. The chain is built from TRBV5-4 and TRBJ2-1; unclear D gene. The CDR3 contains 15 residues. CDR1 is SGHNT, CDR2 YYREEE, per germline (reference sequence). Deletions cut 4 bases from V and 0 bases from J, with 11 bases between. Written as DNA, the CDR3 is TGTGCCAGCAGCCCGGGTTCAAGCTCCTACAATGAGCAGTTCTTC. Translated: CASSPGSSSYNEQFF. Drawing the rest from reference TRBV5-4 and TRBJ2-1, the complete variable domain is ETGVTQSPTHLIKTRGQQVTLRCSSQSGHNTVSWYQQALGQGPQFIFQYYREEENGRGNFPPRFSGLQFPNYSSELNVNALELDDSALYLCASSPGSSSYNEQFFGPGTRLTVL.

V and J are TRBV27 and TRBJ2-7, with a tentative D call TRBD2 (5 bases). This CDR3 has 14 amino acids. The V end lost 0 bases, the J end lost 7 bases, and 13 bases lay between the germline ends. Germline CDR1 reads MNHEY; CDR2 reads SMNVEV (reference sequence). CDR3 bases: TGTGCCAGCAGTTTATCGTCAGCCTCGGGAGAGCAGTACTTC. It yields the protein CASSLSSASGEQYF.

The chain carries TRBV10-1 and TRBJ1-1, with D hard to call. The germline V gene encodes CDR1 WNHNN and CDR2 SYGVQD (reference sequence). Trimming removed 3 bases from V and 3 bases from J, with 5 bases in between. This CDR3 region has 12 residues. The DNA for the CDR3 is TGCGCCAGCAGTGACCCGGACACTGAAGCTTTCTTT. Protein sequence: CASSDPDTEAFF.

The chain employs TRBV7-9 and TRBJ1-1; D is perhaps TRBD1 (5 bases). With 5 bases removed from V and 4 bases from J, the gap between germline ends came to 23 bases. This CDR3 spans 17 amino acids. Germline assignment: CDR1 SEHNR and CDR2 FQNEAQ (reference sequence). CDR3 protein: CASSRSGGSPQGTEAFF. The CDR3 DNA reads TGTGCCAGCAGCCGGTCGGGGGGATCACCCCAGGGCACTGAAGCTTTCTTT.

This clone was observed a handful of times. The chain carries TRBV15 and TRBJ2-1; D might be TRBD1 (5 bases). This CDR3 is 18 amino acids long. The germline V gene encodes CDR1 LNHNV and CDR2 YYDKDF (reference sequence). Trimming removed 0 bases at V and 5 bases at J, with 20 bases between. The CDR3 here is CATSRDPLRTRPNNEQFF. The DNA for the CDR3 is TGTGCCACCAGCAGAGATCCCTTAAGGACAAGGCCAAACAATGAGCAGTTCTTC.

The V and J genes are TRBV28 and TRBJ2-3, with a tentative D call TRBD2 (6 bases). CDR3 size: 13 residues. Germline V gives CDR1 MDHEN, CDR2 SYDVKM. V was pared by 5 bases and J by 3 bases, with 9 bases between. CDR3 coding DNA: TGTGCCAGCAGTCGGACTATTACAGATACGCAGTATTTT. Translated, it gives CASSRTITDTQYF.

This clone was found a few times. The CDR3 nucleotides are TGTGCCAGCAGCTTTCTATCGGCGGGGGGCCCAGAGACCCAGTACTTC. This translates into CASSFLSAGGPETQYF. This chain links TRBV7-2 with TRBJ2-5; 8 positions match TRBD2. Germline V CDR1 and CDR2: SGHTA, FQGNSA. There are 16 residues in the CDR3. The J segment lost 4 bases and the V segment lost 3 bases, leaving 10 bases of the junction unmatched.